This TCR beta chain originates from a study of human T cells and chemical hapten exposure. Study-level information: Variability of per-sample TCR yields stemmed mainly from small differences in pooled library volume. Findings of the study overall: No change in TCRs above 1 in 1000 frequency was produced by DPC sensitization.

Total RNA extraction was carried out from unfractionated whole blood. The library labeled individual cDNA molecules by adding unique molecular identifiers to them. Authors' analysis steps: TCRs per sample had a median of 95,638 and ranged from about 23,224 to 700,000. TCRdb reprocessed the reads via MiXCR and lists one record per CDR3 protein. The V and J calls were determined by TCRdb, not by the authors. The sample lists 120,000 or so distinct CDR3 sequences; around 8.5% were seen once. This clonotype occurred a few times. Its antigen is currently unknown. The CDR3 has 13 amino acids. V dropped 4 bases and J dropped 8 bases, with 12 bases sitting between them. Germline V gene data show CDR1 as KGHSH and CDR2 as LQKENI.

The clonotype comes from a human donor in good health. Some clones in this sample may be carry-over from other donors' samples. J is TRBJ2-1 and V is TRBV18; TRBD1 is a possible D gene (5 bases). Sequenced material: whole blood. The CDR3 is CASSRDQGHEQFF. CDR3 in DNA: TGTGCCAGCTCACGAGATCAGGGCCATGAGCAGTTCTTC.